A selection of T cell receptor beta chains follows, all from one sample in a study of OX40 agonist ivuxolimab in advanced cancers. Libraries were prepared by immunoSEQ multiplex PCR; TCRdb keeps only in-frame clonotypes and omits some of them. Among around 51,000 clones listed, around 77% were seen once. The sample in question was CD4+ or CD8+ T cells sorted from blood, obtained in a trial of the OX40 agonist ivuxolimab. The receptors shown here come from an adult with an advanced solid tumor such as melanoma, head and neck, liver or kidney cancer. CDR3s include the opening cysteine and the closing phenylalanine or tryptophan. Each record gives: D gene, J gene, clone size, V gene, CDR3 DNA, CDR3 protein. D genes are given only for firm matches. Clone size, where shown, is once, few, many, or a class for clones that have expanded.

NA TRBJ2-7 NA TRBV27 TGTGCCAGCAGTGGGGGGGCCACAGAGGTTCTTAAGCAGTACTTC CASSGGATEVLKQYF
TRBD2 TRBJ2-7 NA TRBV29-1 TGCAGCGTTGAGGGGGGGTTCCCTTCCTACGAGCAGTACTTC CSVEGGFPSYEQYF
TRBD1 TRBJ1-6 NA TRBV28 TGTGCCAGCAGTCGGGGAACAGGGGGTCTAAATTCACCCCTCCACTTT CASSRGTGGLNSPLHF
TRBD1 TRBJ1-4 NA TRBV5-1 TGCGCCAGCAGCACTGGACAGGCCCCTAATGAAAAACTGTTTTTT CASSTGQAPNEKLFF
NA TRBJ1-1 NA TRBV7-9 TGTGCCAGCACAAGGGGTACTGAAGCTTTCTTT CASTRGTEAFF
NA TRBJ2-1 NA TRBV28 TGTGCCAGCAGTTCATCCGGGGCAGGGGGGTACAATGAGCAGTTCTTC CASSSSGAGGYNEQFF
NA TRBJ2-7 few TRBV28 TGTGCCAGCAGTCGGAAAGCGGGCGCGGCCGAGCAGTACTTC CASSRKAGAAEQYF
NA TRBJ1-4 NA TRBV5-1 TGCGCCAGCAGCCCCCGGGCTGGGGCTAATGAAAAACTGTTTTTT CASSPRAGANEKLFF
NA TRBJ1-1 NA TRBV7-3 TGTGCCAGCAGCGGAGATGGGGGTCTTGGCACTGAAGCTTTCTTT CASSGDGGLGTEAFF
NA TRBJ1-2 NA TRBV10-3 TGTGCCACCAGTGAGTCGGCGGCAGCCTCCTATGGCTACACCTTC CATSESAAASYGYTF
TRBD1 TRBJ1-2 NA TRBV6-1 TGTGCCAGCAGTGAGTTTGGGACAGGGGATGGCTACACCTTC CASSEFGTGDGYTF
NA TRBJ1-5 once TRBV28 TGTGCCAGCAGTTTAGTCACGGCCAATCAGCCCCAGCATTTT CASSLVTANQPQHF
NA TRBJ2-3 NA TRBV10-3 TGTGCCATCAGTGTAAACCCTCCCGGGGCTAAGCGCACAGATACGCAGTATTTT CAISVNPPGAKRTDTQYF
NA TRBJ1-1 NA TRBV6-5 TGTGCCAGCAGTTACTCAGTTCATAGGGGTAACACTGAAGCTTTCTTT CASSYSVHRGNTEAFF
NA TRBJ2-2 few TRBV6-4 TGTGCCAGCGGAGCAAACACCGGGGAGCTGTTTTTT CASGANTGELFF
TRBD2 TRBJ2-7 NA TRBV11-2 TGTGCCAGCAGCTTAGGGTTAGCGGGAGCCTACGAGCAGTACTTC CASSLGLAGAYEQYF
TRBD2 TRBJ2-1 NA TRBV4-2 TGTGCCAGCAGTCGGACTAGCGGGAAGTGGAATGAGCAGTTCTTC CASSRTSGKWNEQFF
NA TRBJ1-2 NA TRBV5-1 TGCGCCAGCAGCTTGTTATCGGAGGGGACGGGCTACACCTTC CASSLLSEGTGYTF
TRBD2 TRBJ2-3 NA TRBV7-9 TGTGCCAGCAGTGACGGCGCTAGCGGGAGCACAGATACGCAGTATTTT CASSDGASGSTDTQYF
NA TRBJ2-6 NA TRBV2 TGTGCCTCAGCGGCCGGGGCCAACGTCCTGACTTTC CASAAGANVLTF
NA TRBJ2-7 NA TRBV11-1 TGTGCCAGCAGCCCCCGGGGCCACGACGAGCAGTACTTC CASSPRGHDEQYF
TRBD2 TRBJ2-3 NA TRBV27 TGTGCCAGCAGTTTAGTAGCGGGGGGAGATACGCAGTATTTT CASSLVAGGDTQYF
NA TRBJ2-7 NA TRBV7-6 TGTGCCAGCAGCTTACCCCTCGGCGTCAAGCAGTACTTC CASSLPLGVKQYF
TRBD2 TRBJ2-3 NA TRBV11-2 TGTGCCAGCAGGGCTCTGCGACGGACTAGCGGGAGGGCAGATACGCAGTATTTT CASRALRRTSGRADTQYF
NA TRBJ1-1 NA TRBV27 TGTGCCAGCAGCGCGGTCGGGAACACTGAAGCTTTCTTT CASSAVGNTEAFF
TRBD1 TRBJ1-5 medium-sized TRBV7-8 TGTGCCAGCACCTCGGACAGGACTGGCAATCAGCCCCAGCATTTT CASTSDRTGNQPQHF
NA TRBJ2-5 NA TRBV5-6 TGTGCCAGCAGCTGGGAGTTCCAAGAGACCCAGTACTTC CASSWEFQETQYF
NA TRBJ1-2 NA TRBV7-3 TGTGCCAGCAGCTTGGGGACGGTCTATGGCTACACCTTC CASSLGTVYGYTF
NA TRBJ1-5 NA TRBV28 TGTGCCAGCAGTTGGGTGGGTCAGCCCCAGCATTTT CASSWVGQPQHF
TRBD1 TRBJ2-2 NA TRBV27 TGTGCCAGCGCCGCTTCGAGGACAGGGATACCCGGGGAGCTGTTTTTT CASAASRTGIPGELFF
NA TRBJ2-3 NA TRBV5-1 TGCGCCAGCAGCATAATATTCACAGATACGCAGTATTTT CASSIIFTDTQYF
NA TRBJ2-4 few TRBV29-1 TGCAGCCCCAGCCTGGACTCGCTGGCCAAAAACATTCAGTACTTC CSPSLDSLAKNIQYF
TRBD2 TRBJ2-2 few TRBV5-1 TGCGCCAGCAGCCTGACTAGCGGGAGATCGTCCGGGGAGCTGTTTTTT CASSLTSGRSSGELFF
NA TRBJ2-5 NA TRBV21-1 TGTGCCAGCAGCCCAGCTAGCGGACAAGAGACCCAGTACTTC CASSPASGQETQYF
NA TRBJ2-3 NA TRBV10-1 TGCGCCAGCAGTGACCCGAGGGGTACTAGCACAGATACGCAGTATTTT CASSDPRGTSTDTQYF
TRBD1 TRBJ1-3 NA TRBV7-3 TGTGCCAGCAGCTTAACAGGGGGCGGTGGAAACACCATATATTTT CASSLTGGGGNTIYF
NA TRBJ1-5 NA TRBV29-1 TGCAGCGTTGCATTCGGGACGGGGAGCAATCAGCCCCAGCATTTT CSVAFGTGSNQPQHF
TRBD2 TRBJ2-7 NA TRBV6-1 TGTGCCAGCAGGCTGACTAGCGGGAGTGGGTACGAGCAGTACTTC CASRLTSGSGYEQYF
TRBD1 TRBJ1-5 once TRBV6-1 TGTGCCAGCAGTGAAGGGACAGGGGGGCGAAGCAATCAGCCCCAGCATTTT CASSEGTGGRSNQPQHF
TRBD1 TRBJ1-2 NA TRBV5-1 TGCGCCAGCAGCTCCAGGGGGGCGGACTATGGCTACACCTTC CASSSRGADYGYTF
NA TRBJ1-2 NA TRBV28 TGTGCCAGCACGACGGACAAGACCTATGGCTACACCTTC CASTTDKTYGYTF
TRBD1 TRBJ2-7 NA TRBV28 TGTGCCAGCAGTTTTTTTCTAGGGTTACAGGGGATCTCCTACGAGCAGTACTTC CASSFFLGLQGISYEQYF
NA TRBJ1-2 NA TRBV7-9 TGTGCCAGCAGCTTCGGCGCTTCCGAGAGCTACACCTTC CASSFGASESYTF